These T cell receptor beta chains were read from a single sample in a study of blood T cell repertoires in COVID-19. Here immunoSEQ multiplex PCR was the method, and the copy in TCRdb shows in-frame clones only, minus some. The sample yields 300,000 to 350,000 clones, 80% to 90% seen once. The sample taken for sequencing was PBMCs or T cells enriched from blood (not recorded which). The receptors originated from a young man who had recovered from COVID-19. CDR3s include the opening cysteine and the closing phenylalanine or tryptophan. A D gene is named only where the DNA matches it firmly. Clone size is shown for a subset of rows, as once, few, many or a class of expanded clone.

clone_size	v_call	d_call	j_call	cdr3_nt	cdr3_aa
.	TRBV6-1	TRBD2	TRBJ2-2	TGTGCCAGCAGTGAACTGGGGACTAGCGTTAATTCCGGGGAGCTGTTTTTT	CASSELGTSVNSGELFF
.	TRBV28	TRBD1	TRBJ1-6	TGTGCCAGCAGTCGGGACAGAATTTCACCCCTCCACTTT	CASSRDRISPLHF
.	TRBV11-3	.	TRBJ1-1	TGTGCCAGCAGCTCCCGGCGGGACACTGAAGCTTTCTTT	CASSSRRDTEAFF
.	TRBV10-3	TRBD1	TRBJ1-4	TGTGCCATCAGTGCAGGACAGGGGATGGCTAATGAAAAACTGTTTTTT	CAISAGQGMANEKLFF
.	TRBV18	.	TRBJ2-7	TGTGCCAGCTTCCAGGGGACCTCCTACGAGCAGTACTTC	CASFQGTSYEQYF
.	TRBV14	TRBD2	TRBJ2-1	TGTGCCAGCAGCCACGGACTAGGCAGGAGACTTTCCTACAATGAGCAGTTCTTC	CASSHGLGRRLSYNEQFF
.	TRBV5-3	.	TRBJ1-4	TGTGCCAGACACCCCCGACCAGGCCTCTCAACTAATGAAAAACTGTTTTTT	CARHPRPGLSTNEKLFF
.	TRBV28	.	TRBJ1-1	TGTGCCAGCAGTTTGCTGCGCACTGAAGCTTTCTTT	CASSLLRTEAFF
.	TRBV3-1/TRBV3-2	.	TRBJ2-1	TGTGCCAGCGGGGGGTTGGAATCCTACAATGAGCAGTTCTTC	CASGGLESYNEQFF
.	TRBV28	.	TRBJ1-4	TGTGCCAGCAGTTTAGGGCTGACCTCTCTAAAACTGTTTTTT	CASSLGLTSLKLFF
.	TRBV9	.	TRBJ2-2	TGTGCCAGCAGCGTAGAGTCGGGGTTGAGGAACACCGGGGAGCTGTTTTTT	CASSVESGLRNTGELFF
once	TRBV5-1	.	TRBJ1-4	TGCGCCAGCAGCCATCAGGGAGGGCCCAGACTTAATGAAAAACTGTTTTTT	CASSHQGGPRLNEKLFF
.	TRBV27	.	TRBJ1-5	TGTGCCAGCCGACCTGGGGCAGGGTTTCTTCTCGGTCAGCCCCAGCATTTT	CASRPGAGFLLGQPQHF
.	TRBV5-1	TRBD2	TRBJ2-5	TGCGCCAGCAGCCGTCCCCCGAGGGGCGCGGGAGGCGAGACCCAGTACTTC	CASSRPPRGAGGETQYF
.	TRBV4-1	.	TRBJ2-7	TGCGCCAGCAGCCAAGATCATCGGGGAGCCTACGAGCAGTACTTC	CASSQDHRGAYEQYF
.	TRBV5-4	TRBD1	TRBJ2-2	TGTGCCAGCAGCAAAACAGGGGGCGCGAACACCGGGGAGCTGTTTTTT	CASSKTGGANTGELFF
.	TRBV9	.	TRBJ1-2	TGTGCCAGCAGCGTGGAGCTTACTAACTATGGCTACACCTTC	CASSVELTNYGYTF
.	TRBV29-1	TRBD1	TRBJ2-5	TGCAGCGTTGAAGATACAGGGGGCCAAGAGACCCAGTACTTC	CSVEDTGGQETQYF
.	TRBV4-1	.	TRBJ1-4	TGCGCCAGCAGCCAGGGTCAGGTCAATGAAAAACTGTTTTTT	CASSQGQVNEKLFF